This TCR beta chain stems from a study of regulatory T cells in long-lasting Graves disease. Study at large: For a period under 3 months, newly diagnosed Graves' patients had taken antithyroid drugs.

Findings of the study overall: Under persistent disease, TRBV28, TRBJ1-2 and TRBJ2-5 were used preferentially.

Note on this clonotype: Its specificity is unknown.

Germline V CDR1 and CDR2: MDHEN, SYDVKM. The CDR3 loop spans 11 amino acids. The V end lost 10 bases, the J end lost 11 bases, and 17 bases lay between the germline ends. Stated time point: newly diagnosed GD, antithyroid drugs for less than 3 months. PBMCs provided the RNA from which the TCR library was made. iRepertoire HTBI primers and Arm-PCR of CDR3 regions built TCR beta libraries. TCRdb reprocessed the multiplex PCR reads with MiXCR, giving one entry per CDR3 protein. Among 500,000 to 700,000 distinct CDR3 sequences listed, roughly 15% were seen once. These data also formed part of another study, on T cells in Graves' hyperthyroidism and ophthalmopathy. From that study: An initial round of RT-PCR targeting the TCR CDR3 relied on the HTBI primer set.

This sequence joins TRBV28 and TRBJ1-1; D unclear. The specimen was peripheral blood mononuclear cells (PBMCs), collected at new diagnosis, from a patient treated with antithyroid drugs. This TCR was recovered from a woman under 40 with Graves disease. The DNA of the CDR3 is TGTGCCACAGAACAAGAGGTGCGGGCTTTCTTT. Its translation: CATEQEVRAFF.